The source of this T cell receptor beta chain is a study of OX40 agonist ivuxolimab in advanced cancers. Regarding the study as a whole: On average, CD8+ T cells showed a greater number of expanded clones than CD4+.

The repertoire was sequenced with immunoSEQ multiplex PCR; TCRdb's copy has only in-frame clones and lacks some. The sample contains some 150,000 clones, roughly 91% of which appear only once. As to this clone: What it recognizes is unknown.

The trim removed 0 bases at V and 7 bases at J, leaving 15 bases unmatched. Germline lookup yields CDR1 MGHRA and CDR2 YSYEKL. This CDR3 comprises 19 residues. Sample: CD4+ or CD8+ T cells sorted from blood, taken in a trial of the OX40 agonist ivuxolimab. The TCR was taken from an adult with an advanced solid tumor such as melanoma, head and neck, liver or kidney cancer. V gene TRBV4-1 combines with J gene TRBJ1-4; TRBD1 matches at 9 bases. The CDR3 DNA follows: TGCGCCAGCAGCCAAGAATACGGGACAGGGTCGAGTAAGCGTGAAAAACTGTTTTTT. Protein sequence: CASSQEYGTGSSKREKLFF.